One sample yielded the 17 T cell receptor beta chains listed below, sequenced in a study of OX40 agonist ivuxolimab in advanced cancers. Only in-frame clones appear in the TCRdb table, and some are missing; sequencing was by immunoSEQ multiplex PCR. Of 50,000 to 80,000 clones listed, around 93% are singletons. The sample here was CD4+ or CD8+ T cells sorted from blood, taken in a trial of the OX40 agonist ivuxolimab. The receptor set was obtained from an adult with an advanced solid tumor such as melanoma, head and neck, liver or kidney cancer.

The chain links TRBV11-3 to TRBJ2-5; 10 bases agree with TRBD2. Trimming took 5 bases from V and 4 from J; bases not matched to a gene: 10. CDR3 length: 16 residues. Looked up from germline, CDR1 is SGHNT and CDR2 is YENEEA. The CDR3: CASSPGVAGGLETQYF. The CDR3 DNA reads as TGTGCCAGCAGCCCAGGGGTAGCGGGAGGCCTAGAGACCCAGTACTTC.

This sequence joins TRBV7-9 and TRBJ2-1; no definite D call. In germline, CDR1 is SEHNR, CDR2 FQNEAQ (reference sequence). Trimming removed 2 bases from V and 8 bases from J, with 10 bases in between. CDR3 size: 13 residues. The CDR3 sequence: CASSLKGWDEQFF. DNA of the CDR3: TGTGCCAGCAGCTTAAAGGGATGGGATGAGCAGTTCTTC.

The V and J genes are TRBV7-2 and TRBJ1-5, with 7 bases aligning to TRBD1. CDR1 and CDR2 (germline): SGHTA, FQGNSA. V was clipped by 1 base and J by 7 bases; unmatched bases: 4. CDR3 length: 14 amino acids. The CDR3 spells CASSLGQGDQPQHF. The CDR3 region has the DNA TGTGCCAGCAGCTTAGGACAGGGAGACCAGCCCCAGCATTTT. Combining the CDR3 with reference TRBV7-2 and TRBJ1-5 gives the whole variable domain GAGVSQSPSNKVTEKGKDVELRCDPISGHTALYWYRQSLGQGLEFLIYFQGNSAPDKSGLPSDRFSAERTGGSVSTLTIQRTQQEDSAVYLCASSLGQGDQPQHFGDGTRLSIL.

V and J are TRBV10-3 and TRBJ2-7; TRBD1 matches at 7 bases. Germline CDR1 is ENHRY and CDR2 is SYGVKD. CDR3 length: 12 amino acids. After removal of 8 bases from V and 1 base from J, the junction contained 2 bases not matched to a gene. CDR3 region: CAIGGQSYEQYF. CDR3 nucleotide sequence: TGTGCCATCGGGGGACAGTCCTACGAGCAGTACTTC.

This chain connects TRBV12-5 to TRBJ2-7, with D unclear. V was shortened by 1 base and J by 2 bases, with 6 bases between the two germline ends. CDR1 and CDR2 (germline): LGHNT, FRNRAP. This CDR3 region has 13 residues. CDR3 nucleotides: TGTGCTAGTGGTTTGGGATATCCCTACGAGCAGTACTTC. Protein: CASGLGYPYEQYF.

This chain links TRBV18 with TRBJ2-3; 8 bases line up with TRBD2. There are 19 residues in the CDR3. Germline loops: CDR1 KGHSH, CDR2 LQKENI. The V gene end was trimmed by 1 base and the J gene end by 0 bases; junction bases not matched to a gene: 12. CDR3 sequence: CASSPLELAASTSTDTQYF. Here the CDR3 DNA reads TGTGCCAGCTCACCACTAGAACTAGCGGCCTCGACTAGCACAGATACGCAGTATTTT.

This clone was observed once. The chain links TRBV6-6 to TRBJ2-1, with TRBD1 matching over 9 bases. The CDR3 extends over 15 amino acids. Germline CDR1 is MNHNY and CDR2 is SVGAGI (reference sequence). Losses at the gene ends were 6 bases for V and 6 bases for J; bases not matched to a gene: 9. CDR3 protein: CASSRGQGRFNEQFF. The DNA for the CDR3 is TGTGCCAGCAGCCGCGGACAGGGGCGCTTCAATGAGCAGTTCTTC.

V gene TRBV18 combines with J gene TRBJ2-3; no clear D gene. Germline CDR1 reads KGHSH; CDR2 reads LQKENI. V gave up 1 base and J gave up 1 base, with 9 bases separating them. The CDR3 is made up of 15 amino acids. DNA of the CDR3: TGTGCCAGCTCACCACGTGACTCGCGCACAGATACGCAGTATTTT. It codes for CASSPRDSRTDTQYF.

V and J are TRBV5-1 and TRBJ1-4; D is uncertain. The CDR3 sequence is 13 residues long. V was trimmed by 2 bases and J by 7 bases, leaving 9 bases between them. Looked up from germline, CDR1 is SGHRS and CDR2 is YFSETQ. CDR3 sequence: CASSLTISEKLFF. The CDR3 region has the DNA TGCGCCAGCAGCTTAACTATAAGTGAAAAACTGTTTTTT.

J is TRBJ1-2 and V is TRBV7-2; 8 bases are a match to TRBD1. The CDR3 loop spans 15 amino acids. Germline CDR1 is SGHTA and CDR2 is FQGNSA. The trim removed 5 bases at V and 2 bases at J, leaving 7 bases unmatched. The CDR3 coding sequence is TGTGCCAGCAGCCCCCAGGGGGCGGTAAACTATGGCTACACCTTC. Protein: CASSPQGAVNYGYTF.

The chain is built from TRBV19 and TRBJ2-1; D is uncertain. Trimming stripped 3 bases from V and 6 bases from J, with 15 bases between. Germline V CDR1 and CDR2: LNHDA, SQIVND (reference sequence). The CDR3 is made up of 15 amino acids. The CDR3 spells CASSIRFGIGNEQFF. In DNA, the CDR3 is TGTGCCAGTAGTATCCGATTTGGCATAGGCAATGAGCAGTTCTTC.

The V and J genes are TRBV11-3 and TRBJ2-4, with D possibly matching TRBD1 (6 bases). The germline CDR1 and CDR2 sequences are SGHNT and YENEEA. The V and J ends lost 3 bases and 0 bases respectively, with 15 bases between them. CDR3 size: 17 residues. The CDR3 bases are TGTGCCAGCAGCTTCCAAACCGGGACACTAGCCAAAAACATTCAGTACTTC. This sequence encodes CASSFQTGTLAKNIQYF.

This chain connects TRBV6-1 to TRBJ1-1; 8 bases align to TRBD1. The CDR3 is made up of 16 amino acids. CDR1 and CDR2 from the germline V gene are MNHNS and SASEGT. V lost 3 bases to trimming and J lost 4 bases; unmatched junction nucleotides: 10. DNA of the CDR3: TGTGCCAGCAGTGACCCTATCCAGGGGGCAGTCACTGAAGCTTTCTTT. Protein product: CASSDPIQGAVTEAFF.

The chain carries TRBV5-1 and TRBJ2-4; 9 positions agree with TRBD1. Germline loops: CDR1 SGHRS, CDR2 YFSETQ. The CDR3 spans 15 residues. Losses at the gene ends were 4 bases for V and 7 bases for J; bases not matched to a gene: 9. In DNA form, the CDR3 reads TGCGCCAGCAGCGCGGCCACAGGGGGCGGCAACATTCAGTACTTC. It yields the protein CASSAATGGGNIQYF. The full variable domain, in which reference TRBV5-1 and TRBJ2-4 provide the parts outside the CDR3, is KAGVTQTPRYLIKTRGQQVTLSCSPISGHRSVSWYQQTPGQGLQFLFEYFSETQRNKGNFPGRFSGRQFSNSRSEMNVSTLELGDSALYLCASSAATGGGNIQYFGAGTRLSVL.

About this clone: In the same sample, other DNA sequences code for this CDR3. The chain employs TRBV5-1 and TRBJ1-1; perhaps TRBD1 as D (6 bases). CDR3 size: 13 residues. Looked up from germline, CDR1 is SGHRS and CDR2 is YFSETQ. V lost 0 bases, J lost 4 bases, and 7 bases lay in between. CDR3 nucleotide sequence: TGCGCCAGCAGCTTGGGAGGGGGCACTGAAGCTTTCTTT. Amino acid sequence: CASSLGGGTEAFF. Complete variable domain (other parts from reference TRBV5-1 and TRBJ1-1): KAGVTQTPRYLIKTRGQQVTLSCSPISGHRSVSWYQQTPGQGLQFLFEYFSETQRNKGNFPGRFSGRQFSNSRSEMNVSTLELGDSALYLCASSLGGGTEAFFGQGTRLTVV.

For this clone: Different DNA sequences within this sample yield the same CDR3. The chain combines TRBV21-1 with TRBJ1-1; the D segment call TRBD1 is taken from the table without a DNA check. TRBV21-1 counts as a pseudogene. The CDR3 extends over 13 amino acids. CDR3 region: CASSKGRDRDAFF. The DNA of the CDR3 is TGTGCCAGCAGCAAAGGGAGGGACAGGGATGCTTTCTTC.

V is TRBV6-6 and J is TRBJ1-1; 8 nucleotides agree with TRBD1. The junction had 6 bases not matched to a gene; V was cut back by 6 bases and J by 6 bases. Germline V lookup: CDR1 MNHNY, CDR2 SVGAGI (reference sequence). The CDR3 has 13 amino acids. CDR3 sequence (DNA): TGTGCCAGCAGAGGGACAGGCGGTGCTGAAGCTTTCTTT. Protein product: CASRGTGGAEAFF.